The rows below give T cell receptor beta chains drawn from one sample of a study of blood T cell repertoires in COVID-19. Repertoires were generated with immunoSEQ multiplex PCR, while TCRdb's copy carries only in-frame clones and drops some. The sample records about 110,000 clones, 80% to 90% being singletons. What was sequenced was peripheral blood. The receptor set was obtained from a woman aged 55-70 years with acute or convalescent COVID-19. Each CDR3 is given with its conserved first and last residue. A D gene is named only where the DNA matches it firmly. Expanded clones are given a class, and other clones once, few, many or no size at all.

cdr3_aa: CASSLGPEAGNTIYF; cdr3_nt: TGTGCCAGCAGCTTAGGCCCCGAGGCTGGAAACACCATATATTTT; d_call: -; v_call: TRBV13; j_call: TRBJ1-3; cdr3_length: 15; clone_size: many
cdr3_aa: CASSPNVGGPDTQYF; cdr3_nt: TGTGCCAGCAGCCCCAATGTGGGAGGGCCGGATACGCAGTATTTT; d_call: TRBD2; v_call: TRBV3-1/TRBV3-2; j_call: TRBJ2-3; cdr3_length: 15; clone_size: once
cdr3_aa: CASSDPGTGLNTEAFF; cdr3_nt: TGTGCCAGCAGTGACCCCGGGACAGGGTTGAACACTGAAGCTTTCTTT; d_call: TRBD1; v_call: TRBV6-1; j_call: TRBJ1-1; cdr3_length: 16; clone_size: -
cdr3_aa: CASSPNGRKQYF; cdr3_nt: TGTGCCAGCAGCCCCAACGGGAGGAAGCAGTATTTT; d_call: TRBD2; v_call: TRBV7-6; j_call: TRBJ2-3; cdr3_length: 12; clone_size: -
cdr3_aa: CASSERTGWGEAFF; cdr3_nt: TGTGCCAGCAGTGAACGGACAGGGTGGGGTGAAGCTTTCTTT; d_call: TRBD1; v_call: TRBV6-1; j_call: TRBJ1-1; cdr3_length: 14; clone_size: -
cdr3_aa: CASSAVRSGTEAFF; cdr3_nt: TGTGCCAGCAGCGCGGTTCGTAGCGGCACTGAAGCTTTCTTT; d_call: -; v_call: TRBV7-8; j_call: TRBJ1-1; cdr3_length: 14; clone_size: -
cdr3_aa: CASSQPPGSPLHF; cdr3_nt: TGTGCCAGCAGCCAGCCCCCGGGTTCACCCCTCCACTTT; d_call: -; v_call: TRBV5-6; j_call: TRBJ1-6; cdr3_length: 13; clone_size: few
cdr3_aa: CASSQGLDGYTF; cdr3_nt: TGTGCCAGCAGTCAGGGGTTAGATGGCTACACCTTC; d_call: -; v_call: TRBV2; j_call: TRBJ1-2; cdr3_length: 12; clone_size: -
cdr3_aa: CASNPGQGPYEQYF; cdr3_nt: TGTGCCAGCAATCCGGGACAGGGACCCTACGAGCAGTACTTC; d_call: TRBD1; v_call: TRBV6-5; j_call: TRBJ2-7; cdr3_length: 14; clone_size: few
cdr3_aa: CASRHGTGGEDFNQPQHF; cdr3_nt: TGTGCCAGCAGACACGGGACAGGGGGCGAAGATTTCAATCAGCCCCAGCATTTT; d_call: -; v_call: TRBV21-1; j_call: TRBJ1-5; cdr3_length: 18; clone_size: -
cdr3_aa: CATSRDRGSSGNTIYF; cdr3_nt: TGTGCCACCAGCAGAGATCGAGGGAGCTCTGGAAACACCATATATTTT; d_call: -; v_call: TRBV15; j_call: TRBJ1-3; cdr3_length: 16; clone_size: once
cdr3_aa: CAISEGAGQPQHF; cdr3_nt: TGTGCCATCAGTGAGGGGGCAGGTCAGCCCCAGCATTTT; d_call: -; v_call: TRBV10-3; j_call: TRBJ1-5; cdr3_length: 13; clone_size: -
cdr3_aa: CASSHSPSRGQETQYF; cdr3_nt: TGTGCCAGCAGCCATTCCCCGAGCAGGGGCCAAGAGACCCAGTACTTC; d_call: -; v_call: TRBV4-2; j_call: TRBJ2-5; cdr3_length: 16; clone_size: once
cdr3_aa: CASSQGALMNTEAFF; cdr3_nt: TGTGCCAGCTCACAAGGGGCCTTAATGAACACTGAAGCTTTCTTT; d_call: -; v_call: TRBV18; j_call: TRBJ1-1; cdr3_length: 15; clone_size: -
cdr3_aa: CASSPGGSLTYEQYF; cdr3_nt: TGTGCCAGCTCACCCGGGGGGAGCCTCACCTACGAGCAGTACTTC; d_call: TRBD2; v_call: TRBV18; j_call: TRBJ2-7; cdr3_length: 15; clone_size: few
cdr3_aa: CASSIGDFLPIAEAFF; cdr3_nt: TGTGCCAGTAGTATAGGAGATTTTCTACCAATCGCGGAGGCTTTCTTT; d_call: -; v_call: TRBV19; j_call: TRBJ1-1; cdr3_length: 16; clone_size: -
cdr3_aa: CASKGLVTDTQYF; cdr3_nt: TGTGCCAGCAAGGGACTAGTGACAGATACGCAGTATTTT; d_call: TRBD2; v_call: TRBV12-3/TRBV12-4; j_call: TRBJ2-3; cdr3_length: 13; clone_size: -
cdr3_aa: CASSIGVWGAYEQYF; cdr3_nt: TGTGCCAGTAGTATAGGTGTTTGGGGGGCCTACGAGCAGTACTTC; d_call: -; v_call: TRBV19; j_call: TRBJ2-7; cdr3_length: 15; clone_size: -